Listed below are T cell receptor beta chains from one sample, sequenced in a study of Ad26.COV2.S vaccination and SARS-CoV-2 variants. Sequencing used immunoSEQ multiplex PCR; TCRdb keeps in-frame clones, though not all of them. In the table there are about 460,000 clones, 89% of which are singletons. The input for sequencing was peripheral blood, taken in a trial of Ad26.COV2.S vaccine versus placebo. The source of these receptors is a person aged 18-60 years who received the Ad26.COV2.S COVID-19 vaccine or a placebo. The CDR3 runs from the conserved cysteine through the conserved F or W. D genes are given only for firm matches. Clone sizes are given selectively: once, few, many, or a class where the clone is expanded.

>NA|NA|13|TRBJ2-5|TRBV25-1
TGTGCCAGCAGACAGGGAGGCCAAGAGACCCAGTACTTC
CASRQGGQETQYF
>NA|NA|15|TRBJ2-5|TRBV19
TGTGCCAGTAGTCCCCGCCGACTAGTTGGAGAGACCCAGTACTTC
CASSPRRLVGETQYF
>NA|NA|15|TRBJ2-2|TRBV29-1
TGCAGCGCCCGACAGGTCGGACTCAGCACCGGGGAGCTGTTTTTT
CSARQVGLSTGELFF
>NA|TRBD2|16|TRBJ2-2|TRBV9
TGTGCCAGCAGCGTAGGGGGACTAGCGGGAGTCGGGGAGCTGTTTTTT
CASSVGGLAGVGELFF
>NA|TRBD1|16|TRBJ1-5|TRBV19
TGTGCCAGTAGTAGTCCTACGGGACAGAAGAATCAGCCCCAGCATTTT
CASSSPTGQKNQPQHF
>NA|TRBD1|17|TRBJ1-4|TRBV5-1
TGCGCCAGCAGCTTGGATCCTACCGGGACAGGGGCTGAAAAACTGTTTTTT
CASSLDPTGTGAEKLFF
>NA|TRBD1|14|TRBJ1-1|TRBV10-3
TGTGCCATCAGCCCCGGGACAGTCAACACTGAAGCTTTCTTT
CAISPGTVNTEAFF
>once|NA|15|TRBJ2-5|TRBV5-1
TGCGCCAGCAGCTTGGGGGTAGGGGGAAAAGAGACCCAGTACTTC
CASSLGVGGKETQYF
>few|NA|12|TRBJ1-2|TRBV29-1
TGCAGCGTTGTCGGGACATCGTTTGTCTACACCTTC
CSVVGTSFVYTF
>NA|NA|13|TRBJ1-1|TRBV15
TGTGCCACCAGTTTTATGATGAACACTGAAGCTTTCTTT
CATSFMMNTEAFF
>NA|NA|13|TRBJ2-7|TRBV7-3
TGTGCCAGCAGCTTAGGGGGGACAAGCGAGCAGTACTTC
CASSLGGTSEQYF
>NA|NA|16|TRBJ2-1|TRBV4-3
TGCGCCAGCAGCCAAGACCCCCTGAGGCTTATCAATGAGCAGTTCTTC
CASSQDPLRLINEQFF
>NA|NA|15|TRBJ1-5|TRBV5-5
TGTGCCAGCAGCTTGGGGCGTGGCGTCACTCAGCCCCAGCATTTT
CASSLGRGVTQPQHF
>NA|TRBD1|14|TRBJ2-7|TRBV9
TGTGCCAGCAGCGTAGGGGCAGGGGGCAACGAGCAGTACTTC
CASSVGAGGNEQYF
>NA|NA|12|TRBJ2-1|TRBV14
TGTGCCAGCAGCCTCCACGGCAATGAGCAGTTCTTC
CASSLHGNEQFF
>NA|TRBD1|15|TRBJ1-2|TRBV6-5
TGTGCCAGCAGTTCTTCCGGGACAGGGCACTATGGCTACACCTTC
CASSSSGTGHYGYTF
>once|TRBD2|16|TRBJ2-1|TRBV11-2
TGTGCCAGCAGCTACCACGGGACTAGCGGCAACAATGAGCAGTTCTTC
CASSYHGTSGNNEQFF
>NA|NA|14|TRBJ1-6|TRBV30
TGTGCCTGGAGTGGGGGACCTATGAATTCACCCCTCCACTTT
CAWSGGPMNSPLHF
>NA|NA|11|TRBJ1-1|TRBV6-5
TGTGCCAGCAGTTCGGGACGGAGGGCTTTCTTT
CASSSGRRAFF
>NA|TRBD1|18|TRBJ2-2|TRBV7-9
TGTGCCAGCAGCACACCACGGCCCAGGGGGAGAAACCTGGGGGAGCTGTTTTTT
CASSTPRPRGRNLGELFF
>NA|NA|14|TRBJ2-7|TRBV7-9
TGTGCCAGCAGCTCCATCCGCCTCTCCTACGAGCAGTACTTC
CASSSIRLSYEQYF
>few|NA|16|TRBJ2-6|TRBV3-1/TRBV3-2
TGTGCCAGCAGCCCCGCCGGGCTATCTGGGGCCAACGTCCTGACTTTC
CASSPAGLSGANVLTF
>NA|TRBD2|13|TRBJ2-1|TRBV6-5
TGTGCCAGCAGCAGACTAGCGGGAGGTGAGCAGTTCTTC
CASSRLAGGEQFF
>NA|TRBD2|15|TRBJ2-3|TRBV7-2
TGTGCCAGCAGTTACCGACTAGCGGGGTCCAATACGCAGTATTTT
CASSYRLAGSNTQYF
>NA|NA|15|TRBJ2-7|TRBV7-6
TGTGCCAGCAGCTCGGGGCGGAAAAGCTCCTACGAGCAGTACTTC
CASSSGRKSSYEQYF
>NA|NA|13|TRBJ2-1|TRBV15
TGTGCCACCAGCAGACGAGGTGGCAATGAGCAGTTCTTC
CATSRRGGNEQFF
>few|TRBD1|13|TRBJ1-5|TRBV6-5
TGTGCCAGCAGTAAACAGGGGGGGCAGCCCCAGCATTTT
CASSKQGGQPQHF
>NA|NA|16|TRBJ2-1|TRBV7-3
TGTGCCAGCAGCTTAATGATTACTACCGGTACAAATGAGCAGTTCTTC
CASSLMITTGTNEQFF
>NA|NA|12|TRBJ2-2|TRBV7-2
TGTGCCAGCAGCTCAGGTCTTGGGGAGCTGTTTTTT
CASSSGLGELFF
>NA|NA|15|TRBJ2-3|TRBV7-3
TGTGCCAGCAGCTTGGAGGGAAGGGGCACAGATACGCAGTATTTT
CASSLEGRGTDTQYF
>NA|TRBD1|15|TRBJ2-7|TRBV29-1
TGCAGCGTTGAAATCGCCGGGACAGGCGGTAACGAGCAGTACTTC
CSVEIAGTGGNEQYF
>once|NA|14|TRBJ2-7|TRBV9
TGTGCCAGCAGCGTTGCGGGATCCGACTACGAGCAGTACTTC
CASSVAGSDYEQYF
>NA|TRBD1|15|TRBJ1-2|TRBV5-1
TGCGCCAGCAGCTTAGGACAGGGACTGGTCGGGGGCTACACCTTC
CASSLGQGLVGGYTF
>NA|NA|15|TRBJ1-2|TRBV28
TGTGCCAGCAGCTCCCCGGTTGGGTGGGGCTATGGCTACACCTTC
CASSSPVGWGYGYTF
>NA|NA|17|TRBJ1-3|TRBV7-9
TGTGCCAGCAGCCCATCCCTCGGACAGAGCTCTGGAAACACCATATATTTT
CASSPSLGQSSGNTIYF
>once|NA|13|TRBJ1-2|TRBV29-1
TGCAGCGTGGACAGAAGCGGGAACTATGGCTACACCTTC
CSVDRSGNYGYTF
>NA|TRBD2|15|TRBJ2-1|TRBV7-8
TGTGCCAGCAGCCTAGACGGGAGGTTCTACAATGAGCAGTTCTTC
CASSLDGRFYNEQFF